The present T cell receptor (beta chain) was sequenced within a study of T-cell memory formation after mild COVID-19. The overall study: In these data, TCR clusters were largely donor specific. General study findings and limits: Certain responding clones were present in pre-infection memory, suggesting participation of cross-reactive memory.

In its sample, this clonotype was seen a few times. Its antigen is as yet unknown. CDR3 length: 12 amino acids. Germline V CDR1 and CDR2: SGHTA, FQGNSA. V lost 1 base, J lost 10 bases, and 10 bases lay in between. TCRdb redid the calling of the 5' RACE reads with MiXCR, one entry per CDR3 protein. The repertoire consists of about 180,000 distinct CDR3 sequences, with about a fifth occurring once and the leading ten covering roughly 3.7%. The TCR was taken from a man aged 18-30 years who had mild COVID-19 (a few samples of this study predate the infection). Cell type and time point are not known. The chain joins TRBV7-2 to TRBJ1-1; D may be TRBD1 (6 bases). Sequenced sample: PBMCs or a T cell subset sorted from them (not recorded which). The CDR3 loop is CASSLEDRRAFF. The CDR3 DNA is TGTGCCAGCAGCTTAGAGGACAGACGAGCTTTCTTT.